This is a list of T cell receptor beta chains from one sample in a study of early T cells in non-severe SARS-CoV-2 infection. TCRdb used MiXCR to reprocess the 5' RACE reads, holding one entry per CDR3 protein. The data contain roughly 69,000 distinct CDR3 sequences, more than 8% of them seen just once; the ten biggest clones take up about 16%. Material: whole blood, obtained at baseline. Every receptor here comes from an adult who was a healthcare worker with PCR-confirmed SARS-CoV-2 infection or an uninfected control (not recorded which). The CDR3 runs from the conserved cysteine through the conserved F or W. D genes are given only for firm matches. The size of a clone is reported for some rows only, either as once, few or many, or as a class for expanded clones.

cdr3_nt: TGTGCCAGCAGCCCTTCACAGGGGGCGGCCACTGAAGCTTTCTTT
cdr3_aa: CASSPSQGAATEAFF
d_call: TRBD1
clone_size: NA
v_call: TRBV28
j_call: TRBJ1-1
cdr3_length: 15

cdr3_nt: TGTGCCAGCAGCTTAATAGCGGGGTACAATGAGCAGTTCTTC
cdr3_aa: CASSLIAGYNEQFF
d_call: TRBD2
clone_size: NA
v_call: TRBV11-2
j_call: TRBJ2-1
cdr3_length: 14

cdr3_nt: TGTGCCAGCAGTGAGGTGGGTGCCCAAGAGACCCAGTACTTC
cdr3_aa: CASSEVGAQETQYF
d_call: NA
clone_size: few
v_call: TRBV25-1
j_call: TRBJ2-5
cdr3_length: 14

cdr3_nt: TGCAGCGTTGAGGCCGGGACAGGTACCTACGAGCAGTACTTC
cdr3_aa: CSVEAGTGTYEQYF
d_call: TRBD1
clone_size: NA
v_call: TRBV29-1
j_call: TRBJ2-7
cdr3_length: 14

cdr3_nt: TGTGCCAGCAGCTTAGGGGGCCAACAGCCCCAGCATTTT
cdr3_aa: CASSLGGQQPQHF
d_call: NA
clone_size: many
v_call: TRBV7-9
j_call: TRBJ1-5
cdr3_length: 13

cdr3_nt: TGTGCCAGCAGCTCACCAGAGCAGGGGGGTTATGGCTACACCTTC
cdr3_aa: CASSSPEQGGYGYTF
d_call: TRBD1
clone_size: many
v_call: TRBV7-2
j_call: TRBJ1-2
cdr3_length: 15

cdr3_nt: TGTGCCAGTAGTGCGACAGCTTCCTATGGCTACACCTTC
cdr3_aa: CASSATASYGYTF
d_call: NA
clone_size: many
v_call: TRBV19
j_call: TRBJ1-2
cdr3_length: 13

cdr3_nt: TGTGCCAGTCGCGCGGGCCGGGGAGGCTATGGCTACACCTTC
cdr3_aa: CASRAGRGGYGYTF
d_call: NA
clone_size: few
v_call: TRBV19
j_call: TRBJ1-2
cdr3_length: 14

cdr3_nt: TGCAGTGCTTACGGACAGGGATTCGATGAGCAGTTCTTC
cdr3_aa: CSAYGQGFDEQFF
d_call: TRBD1
clone_size: many
v_call: TRBV20-1
j_call: TRBJ2-1
cdr3_length: 13

cdr3_nt: TGCGCCAGCAGCCAGGGGGACATAGGGGCCGGGGACCAGTACTTC
cdr3_aa: CASSQGDIGAGDQYF
d_call: TRBD1
clone_size: few
v_call: TRBV5-1
j_call: TRBJ2-5
cdr3_length: 15

cdr3_nt: TGTGCCAGCAGCGGTGGGACAGGTGAAGCTTTCTTT
cdr3_aa: CASSGGTGEAFF
d_call: TRBD1
clone_size: NA
v_call: TRBV9
j_call: TRBJ1-1
cdr3_length: 12

cdr3_nt: TGTGCCAGCAGCCCGAGACTAGCGGGGTACACAGATACGCAGTATTTT
cdr3_aa: CASSPRLAGYTDTQYF
d_call: TRBD2
clone_size: few
v_call: TRBV4-2
j_call: TRBJ2-3
cdr3_length: 16

cdr3_nt: TGTGCCAGCAGTCCCTACGCGGATACGCAGTATTTT
cdr3_aa: CASSPYADTQYF
d_call: NA
clone_size: many
v_call: TRBV12-3/TRBV12-4
j_call: TRBJ2-3
cdr3_length: 12

cdr3_nt: TGTGCCAGCAGCCCAGGGGGCGCCTCGAACACCGGGGAGCTGTTTTTT
cdr3_aa: CASSPGGASNTGELFF
d_call: TRBD1
clone_size: NA
v_call: TRBV7-2
j_call: TRBJ2-2
cdr3_length: 16

cdr3_nt: TGTGCCAGCACCCTTTCGGCGGGAGGTGAGACCCAGTACTTC
cdr3_aa: CASTLSAGGETQYF
d_call: TRBD2
clone_size: many
v_call: TRBV12-3/TRBV12-4
j_call: TRBJ2-5
cdr3_length: 14

cdr3_nt: TGCGCCAGCAGCTTGGATTCAGGCACAGATACGCAGTATTTT
cdr3_aa: CASSLDSGTDTQYF
d_call: NA
clone_size: many
v_call: TRBV5-1
j_call: TRBJ2-3
cdr3_length: 14

cdr3_nt: TGTGCCAGCAGCCCCGTCGGGGCGGGAGGTTCTACTAGAGACAATGAGCAGTTCTTC
cdr3_aa: CASSPVGAGGSTRDNEQFF
d_call: TRBD2
clone_size: many
v_call: TRBV9
j_call: TRBJ2-1
cdr3_length: 19

cdr3_nt: TGTGCCAGCAGTTACAGGGACGGCCCCTACGAGCAGTACTTC
cdr3_aa: CASSYRDGPYEQYF
d_call: NA
clone_size: few
v_call: TRBV6-2/TRBV6-3
j_call: TRBJ2-7
cdr3_length: 14

cdr3_nt: TGTGCCATCAGTAGTGACGGGACGCGGGAGCAGTACTTC
cdr3_aa: CAISSDGTREQYF
d_call: NA
clone_size: NA
v_call: TRBV10-3
j_call: TRBJ2-7
cdr3_length: 13

cdr3_nt: TGTGCCAGCAGCTTATGGGGGCCCTACAATGAGCAGTTCTTC
cdr3_aa: CASSLWGPYNEQFF
d_call: NA
clone_size: many
v_call: TRBV7-3
j_call: TRBJ2-1
cdr3_length: 14

cdr3_nt: TGCAGTGCTAGAGGGACTAGCGGGAAGTCCTACAATGAGCAGTTCTTC
cdr3_aa: CSARGTSGKSYNEQFF
d_call: TRBD2
clone_size: many
v_call: TRBV20-1
j_call: TRBJ2-1
cdr3_length: 16

cdr3_nt: TGTGCCAGCAACCCGGACAGGGTGGAACACATCCATGAGCAGTTCTTC
cdr3_aa: CASNPDRVEHIHEQFF
d_call: TRBD1
clone_size: few
v_call: TRBV7-9
j_call: TRBJ2-1
cdr3_length: 16

cdr3_nt: TGCAGCGTTGCCATCAGGGGGCACGAGCAGTACTTC
cdr3_aa: CSVAIRGHEQYF
d_call: TRBD1
clone_size: NA
v_call: TRBV29-1
j_call: TRBJ2-7
cdr3_length: 12

cdr3_nt: TGCAGCGTTGCGCACAACACTGAAGCTTTCTTT
cdr3_aa: CSVAHNTEAFF
d_call: NA
clone_size: few
v_call: TRBV29-1
j_call: TRBJ1-1
cdr3_length: 11

cdr3_nt: TGTGCCAGCAGTTACTCGAGCGGACTAGCGGATTCTACGCAGTATTTT
cdr3_aa: CASSYSSGLADSTQYF
d_call: TRBD2
clone_size: NA
v_call: TRBV6-5
j_call: TRBJ2-3
cdr3_length: 16

cdr3_nt: TGTGCCAGCAGCCCCGACAGCAGGGGTGGCTATGGCTACACCTTC
cdr3_aa: CASSPDSRGGYGYTF
d_call: NA
clone_size: many
v_call: TRBV3-1
j_call: TRBJ1-2
cdr3_length: 15

cdr3_nt: TGTGCCAGCAGTCCCAGGGCGGGGACAGATACGCAGTATTTT
cdr3_aa: CASSPRAGTDTQYF
d_call: NA
clone_size: few
v_call: TRBV27
j_call: TRBJ2-3
cdr3_length: 14

cdr3_nt: TGTGCCAGCAGTCCCCGGACCGGCACCGGGGAGCTGTTTTTT
cdr3_aa: CASSPRTGTGELFF
d_call: NA
clone_size: few
v_call: TRBV12-3/TRBV12-4
j_call: TRBJ2-2
cdr3_length: 14

cdr3_nt: TGTGCCAGCAGCTTAGCTAATGAAAAACTGTTTTTT
cdr3_aa: CASSLANEKLFF
d_call: NA
clone_size: many
v_call: TRBV7-2
j_call: TRBJ1-4
cdr3_length: 12

cdr3_nt: TGCGCCAGCAGCCAGGGTTGGGGCGGTGGGGCCAACGTCCTGACTTTC
cdr3_aa: CASSQGWGGGANVLTF
d_call: NA
clone_size: many
v_call: TRBV4-3
j_call: TRBJ2-6
cdr3_length: 16

cdr3_nt: TGTGCCAGCAGCCTCGGGGCAGGGGGCATCAGGCAGCCCCAGCATTTT
cdr3_aa: CASSLGAGGIRQPQHF
d_call: TRBD1
clone_size: many
v_call: TRBV5-6
j_call: TRBJ1-5
cdr3_length: 16

cdr3_nt: TGTGCCAGCAGTTTAGCTACAACAGGGATTCGCGGCTACACCTTC
cdr3_aa: CASSLATTGIRGYTF
d_call: NA
clone_size: NA
v_call: TRBV12-3/TRBV12-4
j_call: TRBJ1-2
cdr3_length: 15

cdr3_nt: TGTGCCAGCAGTCGGGACAGGCTGTCACCCCTCCACTTT
cdr3_aa: CASSRDRLSPLHF
d_call: TRBD1
clone_size: many
v_call: TRBV6-5
j_call: TRBJ1-6
cdr3_length: 13

cdr3_nt: TGCAGCGTTAACAGGGATCTTGGAAACACCATATATTTT
cdr3_aa: CSVNRDLGNTIYF
d_call: NA
clone_size: many
v_call: TRBV29-1
j_call: TRBJ1-3
cdr3_length: 13

cdr3_nt: TGTGCCAGCAGCCCTAGGGCGGCCTACGAGCAGTACTTC
cdr3_aa: CASSPRAAYEQYF
d_call: NA
clone_size: NA
v_call: TRBV4-2
j_call: TRBJ2-7
cdr3_length: 13

cdr3_nt: TGTGCCAGCAGCCGCGGGACAGGGTATCAAGAGACCCAGTACTTC
cdr3_aa: CASSRGTGYQETQYF
d_call: TRBD1
clone_size: NA
v_call: TRBV28
j_call: TRBJ2-5
cdr3_length: 15

cdr3_nt: TGCAGTGCTAGAGATGGGCGGGGTCGGGATGAGCAGTTCTTC
cdr3_aa: CSARDGRGRDEQFF
d_call: NA
clone_size: NA
v_call: TRBV20-1
j_call: TRBJ2-1
cdr3_length: 14

cdr3_nt: TGTGCCAGCAGTTCCAGACTAGCGCCAAACACCGGGGAGCTGTTTTTT
cdr3_aa: CASSSRLAPNTGELFF
d_call: TRBD2
clone_size: NA
v_call: TRBV6-6
j_call: TRBJ2-2
cdr3_length: 16

cdr3_nt: TGTGCCAGCAGTTTATACGGGAGTGGCACAGATACGCAGTATTTT
cdr3_aa: CASSLYGSGTDTQYF
d_call: NA
clone_size: many
v_call: TRBV27
j_call: TRBJ2-3
cdr3_length: 15

cdr3_nt: TGCGCCAGCAGCTTGGCAGGGGTGAGCAATCAGCCCCAGCATTTT
cdr3_aa: CASSLAGVSNQPQHF
d_call: NA
clone_size: few
v_call: TRBV5-1
j_call: TRBJ1-5
cdr3_length: 15

cdr3_nt: TGCAGCGTTCCGGGGGCCCACTATGGCTACACCTTC
cdr3_aa: CSVPGAHYGYTF
d_call: NA
clone_size: many
v_call: TRBV29-1
j_call: TRBJ1-2
cdr3_length: 12

cdr3_nt: TGTGCCAGCAGCTTGTGGGGAGGTGATGAAAAACTGTTTTTT
cdr3_aa: CASSLWGGDEKLFF
d_call: NA
clone_size: few
v_call: TRBV5-6
j_call: TRBJ1-4
cdr3_length: 14

cdr3_nt: TGCAGTGCTAGTGACAGCAATCAGCCCCAGCATTTT
cdr3_aa: CSASDSNQPQHF
d_call: NA
clone_size: many
v_call: TRBV20-1
j_call: TRBJ1-5
cdr3_length: 12

cdr3_nt: TGCGCCAGCAGTGAGTTAATTCCAGGGGGAGGTCCCCAGCATTTT
cdr3_aa: CASSELIPGGGPQHF
d_call: TRBD1
clone_size: many
v_call: TRBV10-2
j_call: TRBJ1-5
cdr3_length: 15

cdr3_nt: TGCAGTGCTAGAGTAGGGCAGGGAGACCAGCCCCAGCATTTT
cdr3_aa: CSARVGQGDQPQHF
d_call: NA
clone_size: few
v_call: TRBV20-1
j_call: TRBJ1-5
cdr3_length: 14

cdr3_nt: TGCAGTGCCTTTGACAATGAGCAGTTCTTC
cdr3_aa: CSAFDNEQFF
d_call: NA
clone_size: NA
v_call: TRBV20-1
j_call: TRBJ2-1
cdr3_length: 10

cdr3_nt: TGTGCCAGCAGTTTATTAACCCCCGCGGGGGCGAAAGACTATGGCTACACCTTC
cdr3_aa: CASSLLTPAGAKDYGYTF
d_call: NA
clone_size: NA
v_call: TRBV6-2/TRBV6-3
j_call: TRBJ1-2
cdr3_length: 18

cdr3_nt: TGCAGTGCGGGCTCAACCGGGTATTCACCCCTCCACTTT
cdr3_aa: CSAGSTGYSPLHF
d_call: NA
clone_size: few
v_call: TRBV20-1
j_call: TRBJ1-6
cdr3_length: 13

cdr3_nt: TGCAGCGCTGGGACAGTAAGGGAACTGTTTTTT
cdr3_aa: CSAGTVRELFF
d_call: TRBD1
clone_size: NA
v_call: TRBV29-1
j_call: TRBJ1-4
cdr3_length: 11

cdr3_nt: TGTGCCAGCAGCTCCAGGGCCGGCACAGATACGCAGTATTTT
cdr3_aa: CASSSRAGTDTQYF
d_call: NA
clone_size: many
v_call: TRBV7-3
j_call: TRBJ2-3
cdr3_length: 14

cdr3_nt: TGTGCCAGCAGCCCCGAGGGGGCGCGGTACAATGAGCAGTTCTTC
cdr3_aa: CASSPEGARYNEQFF
d_call: TRBD1
clone_size: many
v_call: TRBV7-2
j_call: TRBJ2-1
cdr3_length: 15